A single sample gave rise to the 8 T cell receptor beta chains below, sequenced in a study of spatial heterogeneity in lung cancer. The time point here: blood at routine non-recurrence follow-up after resection. TCRdb recomputed calls from the 5' RACE reads with MiXCR, one row per CDR3 protein. The sample holds 35,000 to 55,000 distinct CDR3 sequences, 12% seen once. The source material was PBMCs, sampled at follow-up. The origin of the receptors is a male donor with early-stage non-small cell lung cancer.

In the case of this clonotype: In this CDR3 the conserved last residue, phenylalanine or tryptophan, is missing, so a read error is likely. This chain uses TRBV5-5 with TRBJ2-7; 8 bases align to TRBD2. V was pared by 0 bases and J by 4 bases, with 3 bases of the junction left unmatched. Germline CDR1 is SGHKS and CDR2 is YYEKEE (reference sequence). CDR3 length equals 14 residues. CDR3 coding DNA: TGTGCCAGCAGCTTGGTTCTAGCGGGTTACGAGCAGTACTCC. Its protein product is CASSLVLAGYEQYS.

In this sample, this clonotype turned up a few times. This chain uses TRBV20-1 with TRBJ1-6; no clear D gene. With 6 bases removed from V and 5 bases from J, the gap between germline ends came to 8 bases. CDR3 length: 12 residues. Germline V CDR1 and CDR2: DFQATT, SNEGSKA (reference sequence). CDR3 sequence reads: CSARTDNSPLHF. CDR3 coding DNA: TGCAGTGCGAGGACTGATAATTCACCCCTCCACTTT.

This clonotype occurred many times. The chain recombines TRBV18 with TRBJ2-2; 7 positions agree with TRBD1. This CDR3 has 15 amino acids. Germline V lookup: CDR1 KGHSH, CDR2 LQKENI. With V trimmed by 1 base and J by 3 bases, 2 bases remained unmatched. The CDR3 coding sequence is TGTGCCAGCTCACCACGTCAGGGGGACACCGGGGAGCTGTTTTTT. Translating it yields CASSPRQGDTGELFF.

This clonotype was counted only a few times. The V call is TRBV4-3, the J call TRBJ1-1; D might be TRBD1 (6 bases). The CDR3 is made up of 13 amino acids. Trimming removed 0 bases from V and 11 bases from J, with 13 bases in between. Germline values: CDR1 LGHNA, CDR2 YSLEER. The CDR3 DNA follows: TGCGCCAGCAGCCAAGATCAGGGGCCGAAGGCTTTCTTT. Translation: CASSQDQGPKAFF.

Many counts were recorded for this clonotype. The rearrangement links TRBV18 to TRBJ1-4, with 7 bases matching TRBD1. The CDR3 is 15 amino acids. Trimming removed 2 bases from V and 5 bases from J; junction bases left unmatched: 5. CDR1 is KGHSH, CDR2 LQKENI, per germline. The CDR3 DNA reads as TGTGCCAGCTCACCAACGACAGGGCCGAATGAAAAACTGTTTTTT. Its protein product is CASSPTTGPNEKLFF. Full variable domain (missing parts from reference TRBV18 and TRBJ1-4): NAGVMQNPRHLVRRRGQEARLRCSPMKGHSHVYWYRQLPEEGLKFMVYLQKENIIDESGMPKERFSAEFPKEGPSILRIQQVVRGDSAAYFCASSPTTGPNEKLFFGSGTQLSVL.

This CDR3 reads CASSPTGTSYNEQFF. In DNA form, the CDR3 reads TGTGCCAGCAGCCCCACCGGGACCTCCTACAATGAGCAGTTCTTC. This chain connects TRBV9 to TRBJ2-1, with D perhaps TRBD1 or TRBD2 (5 bases each). The ends were cut back, 4 bases at V and 0 bases at J, with 11 bases in the middle. Germline V gene sequence: CDR1 SGDLS, CDR2 YYNGEE. The CDR3 runs 15 residues.

This clonotype came up a few times. V and J are TRBV7-2 and TRBJ2-7, with TRBD2 matching over 9 bases. Germline CDR1 reads SGHTA; CDR2 reads FQGNSA. CDR3 length equals 17 residues. V lost 4 bases and J lost 6; bases outside the gene matches: 16. CDR3 amino acids: CASSSQTPSSGGGEQYF. The CDR3, as DNA: TGTGCCAGCAGCTCCCAAACGCCAAGTAGCGGGGGTGGCGAGCAGTACTTC.

Only a few counts were recorded for this clonotype. The chain links TRBV5-6 to TRBJ1-3; D might be TRBD1 (5 bases). The CDR3 consists of 14 residues. Germline V lookup: CDR1 SGHDT, CDR2 YYEEEE. The ends were cut back, 3 bases at V and 6 bases at J, with 13 bases in the middle. DNA for the CDR3: TGTGCCAGCAGCTCGGTGACAGACCCAAACACCATATATTTT. Protein sequence: CASSSVTDPNTIYF.